Presented here are 9 T cell receptor beta chains from one specimen sequenced in a study of blood T cell repertoires in COVID-19. Assay: immunoSEQ multiplex PCR; the TCRdb copy retains only in-frame clones and omits some. The sample has 120,000 to 150,000 clones, about 84% seen once. The sample taken for sequencing was PBMCs or T cells enriched from blood (not recorded which). The origin of the receptors is a woman in her late teens or twenties who had been exposed to COVID-19.

The V call is TRBV19, the J call TRBJ1-6; 7 bases are shared with TRBD1. Per germline, CDR1 LNHDA and CDR2 SQIVND (reference sequence). This CDR3 has 14 residues. Trimming at V came to 4 bases and at J to 10 bases, leaving 7 bases not matched to a gene. DNA of the CDR3: TGTGCCAGTAGTACCCCCGACAGGGAGTCACCCCTCCACTTT. Translation gives CASSTPDRESPLHF.

The genes are TRBV30 and TRBJ2-4; 9 bases agree with TRBD1. Germline CDR1 is GTSNPN and CDR2 is SVGIG (reference sequence). The CDR3 sequence is 16 residues long. The ends lost 1 base at V and 9 bases at J; junction bases unmatched: 13. CDR3 protein: CAWSDYPGTGTSIQYF. Here the CDR3 DNA reads TGTGCCTGGAGTGACTACCCCGGGACAGGGACGTCCATTCAGTACTTC.

This clone was observed a single time. The chain links TRBV15 to TRBJ2-6; D gene unclear. V lost 1 base and J lost 4, with 8 bases in between. The CDR3 is 15 amino acids. The germline V gene has CDR1 LNHNV and CDR2 YYDKDF (reference sequence). CDR3 in DNA: TGTGCCACCAGCAGAGTAGAATCCGGGGCCAACGTCCTGACTTTC. Translated, it gives CATSRVESGANVLTF.

The rearrangement joins TRBV28 to TRBJ1-4; D is unclear. The CDR3 extends over 13 amino acids. Trimming pared 10 bases from V and 4 bases from J, leaving 13 bases between. The germline V gene encodes CDR1 MDHEN and CDR2 SYDVKM. The chain's CDR3 is CATVGLINEKLFF. The CDR3 nucleotides read TGTGCCACAGTGGGCTTAATTAATGAAAAACTGTTTTTT.

This clone was observed a single time. The V call is TRBV27, the J call TRBJ2-5; 9 bases line up with TRBD1. Germline lookup yields CDR1 MNHEY and CDR2 SMNVEV (reference sequence). The V gene end was trimmed by 5 bases and the J gene end by 6 bases; junction bases not matched to a gene: 10. The CDR3 length is 15 residues. CDR3 sequence (DNA): TGTGCCAGCAGTACTACCTGGACAGGGGTGAAGACCCAGTACTTC. As protein: CASSTTWTGVKTQYF.

The gene calls are TRBV7-9 and TRBJ1-2; the match to TRBD1 covers 8 bases. The length of the CDR3 is 14 residues. V was clipped by 5 bases and J by 5 bases; unmatched bases: 7. Germline V gene data show CDR1 as SEHNR and CDR2 as FQNEAQ (reference sequence). This chain's CDR3 is CASSPRGRVYGYTF. The CDR3 nucleotides read TGTGCCAGCAGCCCCAGGGGGCGCGTATATGGCTACACCTTC.

This chain joins TRBV9 and TRBJ1-5; the D is unclear. The CDR3 contains 17 residues. Germline CDR1 reads SGDLS; CDR2 reads YYNGEE. V was trimmed by 3 bases and J by 0 bases, leaving 16 bases between them. The CDR3 bases are TGTGCCAGCAGCGCCCTACTAGCGAAGTATAGCAATCAGCCCCAGCATTTT. Its protein product is CASSALLAKYSNQPQHF. The whole variable domain, remainder taken from reference TRBV9 and TRBJ1-5, is DSGVTQTPKHLITATGQRVTLRCSPRSGDLSVYWYQQSLDQGLQFLIQYYNGEERAKGNILERFSAQQFPDLHSELNLSSLELGDSALYFCASSALLAKYSNQPQHFGDGTRLSIL.

The V call is TRBV15, the J call TRBJ2-1; 11 nucleotides match TRBD2. The V and J ends lost 3 bases and 2 bases, in that order; junction bases with no gene match: 6. CDR1 and CDR2 (germline): LNHNV, YYDKDF (reference sequence). The CDR3 is 17 amino acids. CDR3 nucleotides: TGTGCCACCAGCAGGATTCTAGCGGGAGGCGCCTACAATGAGCAGTTCTTC. This encodes CATSRILAGGAYNEQFF.

The chain joins TRBV7-2 to TRBJ1-1; TRBD1 matches at 12 bases. Germline CDR1 is SGHTA and CDR2 is FQGNSA. The trim removed 3 bases at V and 6 bases at J, leaving 11 bases unmatched. The CDR3 totals 17 residues. CDR3 coding DNA: TGTGCCAGCAGCTTTTACCCGGGACAGGGGGCCGGGGCTGAAGCTTTCTTT. Its protein is CASSFYPGQGAGAEAFF.